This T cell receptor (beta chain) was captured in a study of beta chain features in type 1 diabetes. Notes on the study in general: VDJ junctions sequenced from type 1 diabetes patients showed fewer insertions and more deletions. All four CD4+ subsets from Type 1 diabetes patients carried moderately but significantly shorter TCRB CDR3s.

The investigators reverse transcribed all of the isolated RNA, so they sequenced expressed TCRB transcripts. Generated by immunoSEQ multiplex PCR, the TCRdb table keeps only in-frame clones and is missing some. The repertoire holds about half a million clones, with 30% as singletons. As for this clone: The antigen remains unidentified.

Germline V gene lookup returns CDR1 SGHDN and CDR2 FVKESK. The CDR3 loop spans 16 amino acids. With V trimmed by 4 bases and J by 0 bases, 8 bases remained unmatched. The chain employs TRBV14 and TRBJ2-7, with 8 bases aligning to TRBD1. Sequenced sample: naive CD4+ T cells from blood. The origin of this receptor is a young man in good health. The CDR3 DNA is TGTGCCAGCAGCCCCTGGACAGGGTCGAGCTCCTACGAGCAGTACTTC. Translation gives CASSPWTGSSSYEQYF. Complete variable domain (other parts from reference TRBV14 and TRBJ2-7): EAGVTQFPSHSVIEKGQTVTLRCDPISGHDNLYWYRRVMGKEIKFLLHFVKESKQDESGMPNNRFLAERTGGTYSTLKVQPAELEDSGVYFCASSPWTGSSSYEQYFGPGTRLTVT.